The 5 T cell receptor beta chains below were found in one sample sequenced in a study of cytomegalovirus exposure and HLA in healthy donors. PCR amplification relied on 60 Vbeta primers (plus 13 Jbeta primers). Generated by immunoSEQ multiplex PCR, the TCRdb table keeps only in-frame clones and is missing some. Its listing shows about 170,000 clones. The specimen sequenced was PBMCs. The source is a young woman in good health and CMV-seropositive.

This chain joins TRBV5-1 and TRBJ1-2; 9 nucleotides align to TRBD1. Germline V CDR1 and CDR2: SGHRS, YFSETQ. The CDR3 is made up of 16 amino acids. Unmatched junction bases numbered 9, after V lost 0 bases and J lost 6 bases. The CDR3 bases are TGCGCCAGCAGCTTGGGTTTGACAGGGGGTAAGGATGGCTACACCTTC. Translation: CASSLGLTGGKDGYTF.

This chain joins TRBV7-6 and TRBJ2-6, with no clear D. The CDR3 has 14 amino acids. Per the germline V gene, CDR1 is SGHVS and CDR2 is FNYEAQ. Deletions cut 4 bases from V and 2 bases from J, with 6 bases between. Written as DNA, the CDR3 is TGTGCCAGCAGCTCCAGGACTGGGGCCAACGTCCTGACTTTC. This codes for CASSSRTGANVLTF. Variable domain in full (rest from reference TRBV7-6 and TRBJ2-6): GAGVSQSPRYKVTKRGQDVALRCDPISGHVSLYWYRQALGQGPEFLTYFNYEAQQDKSGLPNDRFSAERPEGSISTLTIQRTEQRDSAMYRCASSSRTGANVLTFGAGSRLTVL.

This sequence joins TRBV2 and TRBJ1-2; D gene ambiguous. The V and J ends lost 6 bases and 8 bases respectively, with 10 bases between them. The CDR3 extends over 11 amino acids. The germline V gene encodes CDR1 SNHLY and CDR2 FYNNEI. CDR3 loop: CASRAVQGYTF. Here the CDR3 DNA reads TGTGCCAGCAGGGCTGTTCAAGGCTACACCTTC.

This chain joins TRBV4-1 and TRBJ2-1; TRBD1 aligns across 10 bases. Germline CDR1 and CDR2: MGHRA and YSYEKL. CDR3 size: 14 residues. V was pared by 6 bases and J by 6 bases, with 5 bases of the junction left unmatched. The DNA of the CDR3 is TGCGCCAGCAGACGACAGGGGGCTAGCAATGAGCAGTTCTTC. Translating it yields CASRRQGASNEQFF.

The genes are TRBV30 and TRBJ1-1; 7 bases map to TRBD1. V dropped 4 bases and J dropped 10; count of bases not matched to a gene: 15. The CDR3 is 14 residues long. The V gene's germline CDR1 is GTSNPN and CDR2 SVGIG (reference sequence). The CDR3 DNA is TGTGCCTGGACTACCACAGGGGCAACCAACGGAGCTTTCTTT. Its translation is CAWTTTGATNGAFF.